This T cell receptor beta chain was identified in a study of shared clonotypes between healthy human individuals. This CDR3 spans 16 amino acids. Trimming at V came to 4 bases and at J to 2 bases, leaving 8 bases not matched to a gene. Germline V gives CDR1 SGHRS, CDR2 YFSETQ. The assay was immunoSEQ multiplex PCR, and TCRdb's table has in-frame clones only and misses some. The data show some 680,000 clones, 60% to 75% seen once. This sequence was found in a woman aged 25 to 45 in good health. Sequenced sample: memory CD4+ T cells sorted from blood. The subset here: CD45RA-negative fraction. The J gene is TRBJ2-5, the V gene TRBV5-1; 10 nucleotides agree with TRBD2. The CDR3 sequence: CASSPGLAVGQETQYF. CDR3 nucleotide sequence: TGCGCCAGCAGCCCCGGACTAGCGGTGGGGCAAGAGACCCAGTACTTC.